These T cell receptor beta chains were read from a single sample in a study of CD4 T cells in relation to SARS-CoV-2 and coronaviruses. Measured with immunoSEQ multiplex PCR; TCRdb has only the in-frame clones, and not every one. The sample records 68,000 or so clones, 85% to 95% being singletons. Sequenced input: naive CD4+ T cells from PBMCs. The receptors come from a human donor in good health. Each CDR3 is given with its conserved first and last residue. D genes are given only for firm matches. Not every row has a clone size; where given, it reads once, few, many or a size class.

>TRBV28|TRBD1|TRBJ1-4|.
CASNPGQSHEKLFF
TGTGCCAGCAACCCGGGACAGAGCCATGAAAAACTGTTTTTT
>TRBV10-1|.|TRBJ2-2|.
CASSDRGTTGTGELFF
TGCGCCAGCAGTGACAGGGGAACGACTGGAACCGGGGAGCTGTTTTTT
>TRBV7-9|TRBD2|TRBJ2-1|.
CASSLGLAGGRNEQFF
TGTGCCAGCAGCTTAGGACTAGCGGGGGGGCGCAATGAGCAGTTCTTC
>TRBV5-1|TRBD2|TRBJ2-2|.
CASIVGLAGNTGELFF
TGCGCCAGCATCGTTGGACTAGCGGGGAACACCGGGGAGCTGTTTTTT
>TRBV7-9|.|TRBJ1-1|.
CASSSGQAGNTEAFF
TGTGCCAGCAGCTCGGGGCAGGCGGGGAACACTGAAGCTTTCTTT
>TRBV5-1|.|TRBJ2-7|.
CASSLASSYEQYF
TGCGCCAGCAGCTTGGCCAGTTCCTACGAGCAGTACTTC
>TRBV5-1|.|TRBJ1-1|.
CASSSEGTFSGAEAFF
TGCGCCAGCAGCTCCGAGGGGACGTTCTCGGGGGCTGAAGCTTTCTTT
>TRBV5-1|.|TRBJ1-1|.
CASSLGGDEAFF
TGCGCCAGCAGCTTGGGGGGGGATGAAGCTTTCTTT
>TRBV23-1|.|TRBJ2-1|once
CASSPTTLGGPSSYNEQFF
TGCGCCAGCAGTCCAACGACGTTAGGGGGGCCTAGCTCCTACAATGAGCAGTTCTTC
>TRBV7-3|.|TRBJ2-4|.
CASSLFIARDNIQYF
TGTGCCAGCAGCTTATTTATCGCTAGGGACAACATTCAGTACTTC
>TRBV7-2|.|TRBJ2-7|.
CASSPRTGLLTYEQYF
TGTGCCAGCAGCCCCCGTACAGGGCTCCTGACCTACGAGCAGTACTTC
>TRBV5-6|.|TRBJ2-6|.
CASTLRAGSGANVLTF
TGTGCCAGCACCCTACGGGCGGGCTCTGGGGCCAACGTCCTGACTTTC
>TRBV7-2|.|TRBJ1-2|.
CASSPGTQNYGYTF
TGTGCCAGCAGCCCCGGGACGCAGAACTATGGCTACACCTTC
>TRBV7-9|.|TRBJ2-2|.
CASSLKGPLQELFF
TGTGCCAGCAGCTTAAAGGGACCGCTCCAGGAGCTGTTTTTT
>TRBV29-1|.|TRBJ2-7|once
CSVGRRPYEQYF
TGCAGCGTGGGGAGGCGTCCCTACGAGCAGTACTTC
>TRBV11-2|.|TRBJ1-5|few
CASSFRSNQPQHF
TGTGCCAGCAGCTTCCGGTCCAATCAGCCCCAGCATTTT
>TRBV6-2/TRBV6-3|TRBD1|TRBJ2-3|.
CASSYSGTGNTDTQYF
TGTGCCAGCAGTTACTCAGGGACAGGTAACACAGATACGCAGTATTTT
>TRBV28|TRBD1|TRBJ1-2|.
CASSFTGTGSSRGYTF
TGTGCCAGCAGTTTCACCGGGACAGGGTCAAGTAGGGGCTACACCTTC
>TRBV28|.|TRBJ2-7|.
CASRANDEQYF
TGTGCCAGCAGGGCTAACGACGAGCAGTACTTC
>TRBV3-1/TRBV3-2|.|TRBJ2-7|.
CASSQELSSYEQYF
TGTGCCAGCAGCCAAGAACTAAGCTCCTACGAGCAGTACTTC
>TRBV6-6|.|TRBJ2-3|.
CASTPAGSGSDTQYF
TGTGCCAGCACCCCGGCAGGTAGTGGGTCGGATACGCAGTATTTT
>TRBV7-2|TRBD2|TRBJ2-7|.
CASSLERGLIEQYF
TGTGCCAGCAGCTTGGAGCGGGGCCTCATCGAGCAGTACTTC
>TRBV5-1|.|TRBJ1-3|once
CASSPDSGNTIYF
TGCGCCAGCAGCCCGGACTCTGGAAACACCATATATTTT
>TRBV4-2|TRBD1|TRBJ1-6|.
CASSQRQGVDSPLHF
TGTGCCAGCAGCCAAAGACAGGGTGTGGATTCACCCCTCCACTTT
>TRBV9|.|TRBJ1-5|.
CASSVGQEDQPQHF
TGTGCCAGCAGCGTAGGCCAGGAGGACCAGCCCCAGCATTTT
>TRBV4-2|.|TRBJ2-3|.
CASSHGEEDTQYF
TGTGCCAGCAGCCACGGAGAGGAGGATACGCAGTATTTT
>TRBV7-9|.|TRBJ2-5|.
CASSLVERETQYF
TGTGCCAGCAGCTTAGTGGAGCGAGAGACCCAGTACTTC
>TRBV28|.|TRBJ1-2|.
CASRSFFRVTYGYTF
TGTGCCAGCAGGTCTTTTTTCAGGGTCACCTATGGCTACACCTTC
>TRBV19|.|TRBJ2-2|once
CASSAVNTGELFF
TGTGCCAGTAGCGCGGTTAACACCGGGGAGCTGTTTTTT
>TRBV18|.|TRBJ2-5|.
CASSPNRRKETQYF
TGTGCCAGCTCACCAAACCGACGGAAAGAGACCCAGTACTTC
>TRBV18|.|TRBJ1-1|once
CASSPQQGSGPEAFF
TGTGCCAGCTCACCACAGCAGGGGTCAGGTCCTGAAGCTTTCTTT
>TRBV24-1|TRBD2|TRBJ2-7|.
CATSDSKGRASGSYEQYF
TGTGCCACCAGTGACTCAAAAGGGAGGGCTAGCGGGAGCTACGAGCAGTACTTC
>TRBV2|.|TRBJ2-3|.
CASRGDLTDTQYF
TGTGCCAGCAGAGGGGACCTCACAGATACGCAGTATTTT
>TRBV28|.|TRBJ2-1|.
CASSLAGREQFF
TGTGCCAGCAGTTTAGCGGGGAGAGAGCAGTTCTTC
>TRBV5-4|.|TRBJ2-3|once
CASSLVQTPDTQYF
TGTGCCAGCAGCTTGGTCCAGACCCCAGATACGCAGTATTTT
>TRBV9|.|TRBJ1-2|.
CASSVAVRAGSVGYGYTF
TGTGCCAGCAGCGTAGCGGTGAGGGCAGGATCAGTGGGATATGGCTACACCTTC
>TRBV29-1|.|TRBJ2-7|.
CSVLGGGTYEQYF
TGCAGCGTTTTAGGGGGAGGGACCTACGAGCAGTACTTC
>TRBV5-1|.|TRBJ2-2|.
CASSFSPGFIGELFF
TGCGCCAGCAGCTTCTCTCCGGGGTTCATCGGGGAGCTGTTTTTT
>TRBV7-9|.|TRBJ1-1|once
CASSLKTSDPEAFF
TGTGCCAGCAGCTTAAAGACATCTGACCCTGAAGCTTTCTTT
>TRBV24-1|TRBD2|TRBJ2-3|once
CATSDPGRSGSPDTQYF
TGTGCCACCAGTGACCCGGGAAGAAGCGGGAGTCCAGATACGCAGTATTTT
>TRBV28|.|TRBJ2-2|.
CASSLWGGVPGELFF
TGTGCCAGCAGTTTATGGGGGGGTGTCCCCGGGGAGCTGTTTTTT
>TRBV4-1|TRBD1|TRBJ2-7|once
CASSQDRGPYKQYF
TGCGCCAGCAGCCAGGACAGGGGCCCTTACAAGCAGTACTTC
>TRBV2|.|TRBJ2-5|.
CASSVEETQYF
TGTGCCAGCAGTGTAGAAGAGACCCAGTACTTC
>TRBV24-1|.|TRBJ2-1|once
CATSDPSNNEQFF
TGTGCCACCAGTGATCCCAGCAACAATGAGCAGTTCTTC
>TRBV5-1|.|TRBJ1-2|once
CASSWGQSGNYGYTF
TGCGCCAGCAGCTGGGGACAAAGTGGGAACTATGGCTACACCTTC
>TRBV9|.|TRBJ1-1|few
CASSVAPERDTEAFF
TGTGCCAGCAGCGTAGCACCGGAAAGGGACACTGAAGCTTTCTTT
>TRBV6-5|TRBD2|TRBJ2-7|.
CASSYGRLAGVGEQYF
TGTGCCAGCAGTTACGGACGGCTAGCGGGAGTCGGCGAGCAGTACTTC
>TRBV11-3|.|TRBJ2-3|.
CASSLGGDTQYF
TGTGCCAGCAGCTTAGGGGGGGATACGCAGTATTTT
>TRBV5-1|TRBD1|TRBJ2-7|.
CASSLEDRGLSKYF
TGCGCCAGCAGCTTGGAGGACAGGGGGCTGTCCAAGTACTTC
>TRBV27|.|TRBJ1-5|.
CASSLLSGSSNQPQHF
TGTGCCAGCAGTTTATTGTCAGGGAGTAGCAATCAGCCCCAGCATTTT
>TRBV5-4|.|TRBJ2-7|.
CASSLPPRNEQYF
TGTGCCAGCAGCTTGCCCCCTCGGAACGAGCAGTACTTC
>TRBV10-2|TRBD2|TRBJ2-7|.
CASSRVLRGLAGGDAYEQYF
TGCGCCAGCAGCCGGGTCTTGAGGGGACTAGCGGGAGGGGACGCCTACGAGCAGTACTTC
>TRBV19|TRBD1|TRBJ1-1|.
CASSIRRQGGTEAFF
TGTGCCAGTAGTATTCGGAGACAGGGAGGCACTGAAGCTTTCTTT
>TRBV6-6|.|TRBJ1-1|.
CASSYEAARGGDKAFF
TGTGCCAGCAGTTACGAGGCCGCTCGGGGCGGGGATAAAGCTTTCTTT
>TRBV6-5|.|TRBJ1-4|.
CASSRGDVGEKLFF
TGTGCCAGCAGTCGGGGAGATGTGGGTGAAAAACTGTTTTTT